The clone carrying this TCR beta chain came up many times. TCRdb called the 5' RACE reads again in MiXCR, with one record for every CDR3 protein. The sample contains around 130,000 distinct CDR3 sequences, roughly 9% of which appear only once. The sample belongs to a study of CD8 T cells in ankylosing spondylitis. CDR3 length equals 15 residues. The junction had 9 bases not matched to a gene; V was cut back by 4 bases and J by 3 bases. Germline CDR1 reads LGHNA; CDR2 reads YSLEER. The source is a male donor with ankylosing spondylitis or in good health (not recorded which). The sample comprised blood, either unsorted or a sorted T cell fraction (not recorded which). This chain connects TRBV4-3 to TRBJ2-7, with 7 bases identical to TRBD2. The CDR3 loop is CASSRSGTDNYEQYF. The CDR3 region has the DNA TGCGCCAGCAGCCGCAGCGGGACGGACAACTACGAGCAGTACTTC.